What follows is one T cell receptor (beta chain) and its context. Its antigen is currently unknown. TCRdb's table, derived via immunoSEQ multiplex PCR, lists solely in-frame clones and lacks some. Among around 50,000 clones listed, nearly 90% were seen once. The sample belongs to a study of PD-1 blockade in classical Hodgkin lymphoma. Study-wide results and limits: Diminished baseline TCR diversity has been reported in newly diagnosed patients relative to healthy donors.

Described time point: cycle 4 day 1 (C4D1), after less than seven weeks of nivolumab. Each patient's relapse followed autologous stem cell transplantation, and brentuximab vedotin exposure varied. This TCR was sampled from a human donor with classical Hodgkin lymphoma. The sequences come from peripheral blood mononuclear cells (PBMCs), collected before the fourth cycle of nivolumab.

The CDR3 nucleotides read TGTGCCAGTAGTACCAGACGGACAGGTCTCAGCAATCAGCCCCAGCATTTT. Amino acids: CASSTRRTGLSNQPQHF. The chain uses TRBV19 and TRBJ1-5; 7 bases match TRBD1. CDR3 length equals 17 residues. After removal of 4 bases from V and 1 base from J, the junction contained 10 bases not matched to a gene. Germline CDR1 is LNHDA and CDR2 is SQIVND (reference sequence).